This passage covers 21 T cell receptor beta chains from one sample sequenced in a study of T cell responses to AZD1222 COVID-19 vaccine. Measured with immunoSEQ multiplex PCR; TCRdb has only the in-frame clones, and not every one. The data contain about 160,000 clones, 88% of them seen just once; the ten biggest clones take up around 5.5%. Sequenced material: peripheral blood, taken on day 0 of AZD1222 vaccination. These receptors came from an adult in good health.

This clone was seen only a few times. This chain joins TRBV27 and TRBJ2-3, with D tentatively TRBD2 (6 bases). Trimming removed 3 bases at V and 0 bases at J, with 22 bases between. The CDR3 totals 19 residues. Per germline, CDR1 MNHEY and CDR2 SMNVEV (reference sequence). The CDR3, as DNA: TGTGCCAGCAGTTTGTCCCTCTCGACTAGTTTAGGAAGCACAGATACGCAGTATTTT. Translation: CASSLSLSTSLGSTDTQYF.

The V gene is TRBV6-5, the J gene TRBJ1-3; D is possibly TRBD1 (6 bases). Trimming removed 2 bases at V and 4 bases at J, with 6 bases between. The CDR3 consists of 13 residues. From germline, CDR1 is MNHEY and CDR2 SVGAGI. The CDR3: CASSYDRGNTIYF. The CDR3 nucleotides are TGTGCCAGCAGTTACGACAGGGGAAACACCATATATTTT.

This rearrangement joins TRBV6-5 to TRBJ2-2; D remains ambiguous. V lost 0 bases and J lost 5, with 7 bases in between. In germline, CDR1 is MNHEY, CDR2 SVGAGI. CDR3 size: 14 residues. CDR3 loop: CASSYSRQTGELFF. In DNA, the CDR3 is TGTGCCAGCAGTTACTCTCGTCAAACCGGGGAGCTGTTTTTT.

The chain has TRBV18 and TRBJ2-7, with D maybe TRBD2 (6 bases). V was shortened by 0 bases and J by 7 bases, with 13 bases between the two germline ends. Germline V lookup: CDR1 KGHSH, CDR2 LQKENI. The CDR3 covers 14 residues. The CDR3 spells CASSPPPSAGEQYF. The CDR3 DNA reads TGTGCCAGCTCACCACCCCCTAGCGCCGGGGAGCAGTACTTC.

The chain recombines TRBV28 with TRBJ2-7; D is uncertain. V lost 4 bases and J lost 5, with 15 bases in between. Germline CDR1 reads MDHEN; CDR2 reads SYDVKM. CDR3 length equals 14 residues. The CDR3 region is CASSSPPRHHEQYF. The CDR3 coding sequence is TGTGCCAGCAGTTCCCCACCCCGCCACCACGAGCAGTACTTC.

The genes are TRBV29-1 and TRBJ2-4, with no clear D. V lost 6 bases, J lost 0 bases, and 9 bases lay in between. CDR1 SQVTM and CDR2 ANQGSEA come from the germline V gene. This CDR3 is built from 13 residues. CDR3: CSVAEIAKNIQYF. In nucleotides, the CDR3 is TGCAGCGTCGCCGAAATAGCCAAAAACATTCAGTACTTC.

The rearrangement links TRBV28 to TRBJ1-6; D remains unclear. The CDR3 is 13 amino acids. Germline V gene data show CDR1 as MDHEN and CDR2 as SYDVKM. The V gene lost 3 bases and the J gene lost 5 bases, with 5 bases spanning the gap. The CDR3 sequence: CASSFPDNSPLHF. The CDR3 bases are TGTGCCAGCAGTTTCCCTGATAATTCACCCCTCCACTTT. The entire variable domain, with the rest obtained from reference TRBV28 and TRBJ1-6, is as follows: DVKVTQSSRYLVKRTGEKVFLECVQDMDHENMFWYRQDPGLGLRLIYFSYDVKMKEKGDIPEGYSVSREKKERFSLILESASTNQTSMYLCASSFPDNSPLHFGNGTRLTVT.

The V call is TRBV6-1, the J call TRBJ2-6, with D perhaps TRBD2 (7 bases). The CDR3 loop spans 24 amino acids. Trimming pared 6 bases from V and 0 bases from J, leaving 36 bases between. CDR1 and CDR2 (germline): MNHNS, SASEGT. Here the CDR3 DNA reads TGTGCCAGCAGAGAACGCCGGAGGGGGGGTTTCCTAGGAGGGGACAACTCTGGGGCCAACGTCCTGACTTTC. It codes for CASRERRRGGFLGGDNSGANVLTF.

There are a few counts of this clone. The gene calls are TRBV2 and TRBJ1-2; possibly TRBD1 for D (6 bases). Germline CDR1 SNHLY, CDR2 FYNNEI. This CDR3 comprises 14 residues. V dropped 6 bases and J dropped 3 bases, with 14 bases sitting between them. The CDR3 DNA reads TGTGCCAGCAGCCGGGAACAGGGATACTATGGCTACACCTTC. It specifies CASSREQGYYGYTF.

J is TRBJ2-7 and V is TRBV10-3; possible D gene TRBD2, 5 bases. This CDR3 is built from 13 residues. CDR1 is ENHRY and CDR2 is SYGVKD in the germline V gene. Deletions cut 9 bases from V and 1 base from J, with 13 bases between. The CDR3 bases are TGTGCCATTGGGGAGAGCGGTTCCTACGAGCAGTACTTC. Amino acids: CAIGESGSYEQYF.

This chain links TRBV9 with TRBJ2-3, with D possibly matching TRBD2 (5 bases). The CDR3 covers 13 residues. V was shortened by 10 bases and J by 5 bases, with 17 bases between the two germline ends. Per the germline V gene, CDR1 is SGDLS and CDR2 is YYNGEE. In DNA, the CDR3 is TGTGCCTCCGCCCTTCGCGGGCTAGATACGCAGTATTTT. This codes for CASALRGLDTQYF.

This rearrangement joins TRBV6-2 or TRBV6-3 to TRBJ1-5; weak D call: TRBD1 (5 bases). The CDR3 extends over 20 amino acids. The germline V gene encodes CDR1 MNHEY and CDR2 SVGEGT. With 0 bases removed from V and 0 bases from J, the gap between germline ends came to 21 bases. CDR3 sequence (DNA): TGTGCCAGCAGTTACTCGATAATATGGTCCAGGGACCATAGCAATCAGCCCCAGCATTTT. Translation gives CASSYSIIWSRDHSNQPQHF.

The chain recombines TRBV5-1 with TRBJ1-1; D is ambiguous. CDR1 and CDR2 (germline): SGHRS, YFSETQ. V lost 4 bases and J 6 bases, leaving 16 bases between the germline ends. The CDR3 length is 14 residues. As DNA, the CDR3 is TGCGCCAGCAGCAGCGAGCTAAGTATGGCTGAAGCTTTCTTT. Amino acids: CASSSELSMAEAFF.

V usage is TRBV28 and J usage is TRBJ1-1; TRBD1 matches 9 bases. The CDR3 sequence is 16 residues long. Looked up from germline, CDR1 is MDHEN and CDR2 is SYDVKM. The V segment lost 4 bases and the J segment 5 bases; nucleotides outside the gene matches: 11. CDR3 amino acids: CASSSPTGTGRTEAFF. Written as DNA, the CDR3 is TGTGCCAGCAGTTCCCCGACCGGGACAGGGAGAACTGAAGCTTTCTTT.

J is TRBJ2-7 and V is TRBV9, with D possibly being TRBD2 (5 bases). This CDR3 has 14 amino acids. Trimming shortened V by 1 base and J by 1 base, and 9 bases separated the two germline ends. In germline, CDR1 is SGDLS, CDR2 YYNGEE. The CDR3 DNA reads TGTGCCAGCAGCGTATATGGAGGATCCTACGAGCAGTACTTC. Protein: CASSVYGGSYEQYF.

The chain employs TRBV4-2 and TRBJ1-2, with a possible D match to TRBD1 (6 bases). Trimming cost V 0 bases and J 3 bases, with 11 bases left between them. Germline V CDR1 and CDR2: LGHNA, YNFKEQ. The CDR3 consists of 15 residues. In DNA form, the CDR3 reads TGTGCCAGCAGCCAAGATTTGGGGGGCTACTATGGCTACACCTTC. Translating it yields CASSQDLGGYYGYTF.

The chain links TRBV25-1 to TRBJ2-7; the D gene is possibly TRBD2 (7 bases). The CDR3 length is 14 residues. V lost 4 bases and J 4 bases, leaving 14 bases between the germline ends. CDR1 is MGHDK, CDR2 SYGVNS, per germline. CDR3 DNA: TGTGCCAGCAGTGGGGGGGGCCTCCCTTACGAGCAGTACTTC. Its protein product is CASSGGGLPYEQYF.

The V gene is TRBV2, the J gene TRBJ2-7; perhaps TRBD1 as D (6 bases). This CDR3 region has 13 residues. From germline, CDR1 is SNHLY and CDR2 FYNNEI. With 7 bases removed from V and 3 bases from J, the gap between germline ends came to 13 bases. CDR3 sequence: CASNLLDSYEQYF. DNA of the CDR3: TGTGCCAGCAACCTACTGGACAGCTACGAGCAGTACTTC.

The J gene is TRBJ2-1, the V gene TRBV6-5, with D uncertain. V was trimmed by 1 base and J by 6 bases, leaving 13 bases between them. This CDR3 spans 15 amino acids. CDR1 MNHEY and CDR2 SVGAGI come from the germline V gene. The CDR3 DNA sequence: TGTGCCAGCAGTTACTTCCCAGAGAACGCCAATGAGCAGTTCTTC. Residues: CASSYFPENANEQFF.

This clone showed up just once. V gene TRBV19 combines with J gene TRBJ1-1, with unresolved D. Germline CDR1 LNHDA, CDR2 SQIVND (reference sequence). The CDR3 consists of 15 residues. Trimming removed 2 bases at V and 2 bases at J, with 12 bases between. The DNA of the CDR3 is TGTGCCAGTAGTATAAGGACTCAAAAAAACACTGAAGCTTTCTTT. It translates to CASSIRTQKNTEAFF.

This chain joins TRBV6-2 or TRBV6-3 and TRBJ2-7; 7 bases align to TRBD2. V shed 2 bases, J shed 4 bases, and the junction held 5 bases outside the gene matches. The CDR3 totals 14 residues. Per germline, CDR1 MNHEY and CDR2 SVGEGT. The CDR3 protein is CASSYREGSYEQYF. DNA for the CDR3: TGTGCCAGCAGTTACAGGGAGGGATCTTACGAGCAGTACTTC.